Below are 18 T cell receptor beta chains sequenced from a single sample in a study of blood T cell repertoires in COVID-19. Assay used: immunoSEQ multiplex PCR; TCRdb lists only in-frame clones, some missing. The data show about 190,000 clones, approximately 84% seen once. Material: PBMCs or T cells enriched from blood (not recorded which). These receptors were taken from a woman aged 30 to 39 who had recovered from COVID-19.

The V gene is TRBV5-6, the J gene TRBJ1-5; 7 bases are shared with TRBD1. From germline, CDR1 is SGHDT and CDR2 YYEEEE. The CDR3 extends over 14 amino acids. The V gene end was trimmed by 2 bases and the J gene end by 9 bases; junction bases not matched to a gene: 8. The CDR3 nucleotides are TGTGCCAGCAGCTTCACAGGGGCCCCCGGGCCCCAGCATTTT. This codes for CASSFTGAPGPQHF.

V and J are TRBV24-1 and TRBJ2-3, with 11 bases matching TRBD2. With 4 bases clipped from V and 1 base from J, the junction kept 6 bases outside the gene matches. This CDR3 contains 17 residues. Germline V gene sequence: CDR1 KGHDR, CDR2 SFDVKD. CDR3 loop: CATSELLAGVGTDTQYF. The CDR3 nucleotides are TGTGCCACCAGTGAACTACTAGCGGGAGTTGGCACAGATACGCAGTATTTT.

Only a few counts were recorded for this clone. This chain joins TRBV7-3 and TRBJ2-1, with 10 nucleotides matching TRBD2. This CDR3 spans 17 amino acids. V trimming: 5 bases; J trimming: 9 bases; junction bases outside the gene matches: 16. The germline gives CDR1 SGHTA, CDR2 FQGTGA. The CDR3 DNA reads TGTGCCAGCAGCCCCCAAGCTAGCGGGAGTTTCCTTGGTGAGCAGTTCTTC. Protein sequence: CASSPQASGSFLGEQFF.

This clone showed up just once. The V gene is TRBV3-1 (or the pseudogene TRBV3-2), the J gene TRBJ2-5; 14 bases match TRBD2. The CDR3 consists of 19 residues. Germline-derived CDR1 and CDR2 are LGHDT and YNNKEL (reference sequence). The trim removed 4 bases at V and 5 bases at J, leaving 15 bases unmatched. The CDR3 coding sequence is TGTGCCAGCAGCCTAAAGGAGACCGGACTAGCGGGAGGTGGGGAGACCCAGTACTTC. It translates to CASSLKETGLAGGGETQYF.

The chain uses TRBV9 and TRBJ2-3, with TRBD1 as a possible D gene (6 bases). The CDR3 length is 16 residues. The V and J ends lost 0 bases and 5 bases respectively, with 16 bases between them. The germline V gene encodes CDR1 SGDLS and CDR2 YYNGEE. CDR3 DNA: TGTGCCAGCAGCGTAGCTATCACAGGGTCAGAAGATACGCAGTATTTT. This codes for CASSVAITGSEDTQYF. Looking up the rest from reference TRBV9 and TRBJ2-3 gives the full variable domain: DSGVTQTPKHLITATGQRVTLRCSPRSGDLSVYWYQQSLDQGLQFLIQYYNGEERAKGNILERFSAQQFPDLHSELNLSSLELGDSALYFCASSVAITGSEDTQYFGPGTRLTVL.

The CDR3 sequence: CASSFEGGRGMTGTQYF. The CDR3 DNA sequence: TGCGCCAGCAGCTTCGAAGGTGGGAGGGGCATGACGGGGACCCAGTACTTC. V gene TRBV5-1 combines with J gene TRBJ2-5, with 7 bases identical to TRBD2. The CDR3 spans 17 residues. Germline V gene lookup returns CDR1 SGHRS and CDR2 YFSETQ. After removal of 2 bases from V and 7 bases from J, the junction contained 17 bases not matched to a gene. The full variable domain, completed using reference TRBV5-1 and TRBJ2-5, is KAGVTQTPRYLIKTRGQQVTLSCSPISGHRSVSWYQQTPGQGLQFLFEYFSETQRNKGNFPGRFSGRQFSNSRSEMNVSTLELGDSALYLCASSFEGGRGMTGTQYFGPGTRLLVL.

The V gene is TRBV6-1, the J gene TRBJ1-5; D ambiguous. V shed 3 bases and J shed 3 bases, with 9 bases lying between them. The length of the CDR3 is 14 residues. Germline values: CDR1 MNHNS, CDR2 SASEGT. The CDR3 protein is CASSETGYNQPQHF. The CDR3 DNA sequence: TGTGCCAGCAGTGAGACGGGTTACAATCAGCCCCAGCATTTT.

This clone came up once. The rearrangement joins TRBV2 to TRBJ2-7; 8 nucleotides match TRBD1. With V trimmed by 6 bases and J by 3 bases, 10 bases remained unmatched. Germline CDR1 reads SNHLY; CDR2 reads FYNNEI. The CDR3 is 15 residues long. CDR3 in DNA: TGTGCCAGCAGCCTCCAGGGGGCTCTTAACTACGAGCAGTACGTC. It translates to CASSLQGALNYEQYV.

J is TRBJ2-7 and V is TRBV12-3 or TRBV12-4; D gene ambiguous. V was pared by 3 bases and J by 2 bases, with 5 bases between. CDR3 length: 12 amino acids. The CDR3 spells CASSFSPYEQYV. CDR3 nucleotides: TGTGCCAGCAGTTTTAGCCCCTACGAGCAGTACGTC.

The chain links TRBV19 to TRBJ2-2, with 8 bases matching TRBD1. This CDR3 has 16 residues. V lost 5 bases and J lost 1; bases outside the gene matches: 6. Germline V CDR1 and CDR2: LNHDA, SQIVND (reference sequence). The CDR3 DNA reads TGTGCCAGTAGTGAACTAGGACAGGGGAACACCGGGGAGCTGTTTTTT. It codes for CASSELGQGNTGELFF.

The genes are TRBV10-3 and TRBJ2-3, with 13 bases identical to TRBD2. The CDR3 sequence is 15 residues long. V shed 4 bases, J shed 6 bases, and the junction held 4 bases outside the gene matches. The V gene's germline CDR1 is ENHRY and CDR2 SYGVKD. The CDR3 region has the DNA TGTGCCATCAGTGGGACTAGCGGGAGTGGGGATACGCAGTATTTT. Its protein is CAISGTSGSGDTQYF.

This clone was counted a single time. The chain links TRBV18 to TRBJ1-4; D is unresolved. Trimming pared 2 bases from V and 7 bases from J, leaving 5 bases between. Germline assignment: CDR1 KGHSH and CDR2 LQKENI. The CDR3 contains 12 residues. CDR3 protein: CASSPSREKLFF. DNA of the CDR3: TGTGCCAGCTCACCATCCCGTGAAAAACTGTTTTTT. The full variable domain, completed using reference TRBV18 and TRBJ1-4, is NAGVMQNPRHLVRRRGQEARLRCSPMKGHSHVYWYRQLPEEGLKFMVYLQKENIIDESGMPKERFSAEFPKEGPSILRIQQVVRGDSAAYFCASSPSREKLFFGSGTQLSVL.

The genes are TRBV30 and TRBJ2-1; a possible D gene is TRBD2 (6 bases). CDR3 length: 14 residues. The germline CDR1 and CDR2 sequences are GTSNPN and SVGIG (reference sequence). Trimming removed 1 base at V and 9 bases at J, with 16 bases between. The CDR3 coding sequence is TGTGCCTGGAGTGCCGGACGGCGGGAAGTTGAGCAGTTCTTC. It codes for CAWSAGRREVEQFF.

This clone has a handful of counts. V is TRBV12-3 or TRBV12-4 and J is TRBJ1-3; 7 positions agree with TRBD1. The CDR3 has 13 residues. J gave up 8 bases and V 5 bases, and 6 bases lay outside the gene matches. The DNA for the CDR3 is TGTGCCAGCAGTCTTGACAGGGAATACACCATATATTTT. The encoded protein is CASSLDREYTIYF.

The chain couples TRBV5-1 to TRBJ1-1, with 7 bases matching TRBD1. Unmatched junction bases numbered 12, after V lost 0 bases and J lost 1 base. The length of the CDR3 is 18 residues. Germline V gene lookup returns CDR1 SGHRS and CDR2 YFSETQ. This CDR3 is CASSLVVWTGKRNTEAFF. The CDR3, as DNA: TGCGCCAGCAGCTTGGTGGTTTGGACAGGTAAACGGAACACTGAAGCTTTCTTT.

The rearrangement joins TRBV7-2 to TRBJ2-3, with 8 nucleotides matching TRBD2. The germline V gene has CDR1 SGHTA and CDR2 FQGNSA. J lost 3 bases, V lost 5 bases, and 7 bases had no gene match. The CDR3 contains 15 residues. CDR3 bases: TGTGCCAGCAGCAAACTCGGGGGGGCTACAGATACGCAGTATTTT. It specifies CASSKLGGATDTQYF. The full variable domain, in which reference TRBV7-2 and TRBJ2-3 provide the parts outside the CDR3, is GAGVSQSPSNKVTEKGKDVELRCDPISGHTALYWYRQSLGQGLEFLIYFQGNSAPDKSGLPSDRFSAERTGGSVSTLTIQRTQQEDSAVYLCASSKLGGATDTQYFGPGTRLTVL.

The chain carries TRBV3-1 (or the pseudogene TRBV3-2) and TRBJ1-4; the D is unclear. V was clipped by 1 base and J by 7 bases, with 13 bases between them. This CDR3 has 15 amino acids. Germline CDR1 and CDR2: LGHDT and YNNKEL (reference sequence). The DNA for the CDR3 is TGTGCCAGCAGCCAAGGACCCCCAGGCCGTGAAAAACTGTTTTTT. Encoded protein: CASSQGPPGREKLFF.

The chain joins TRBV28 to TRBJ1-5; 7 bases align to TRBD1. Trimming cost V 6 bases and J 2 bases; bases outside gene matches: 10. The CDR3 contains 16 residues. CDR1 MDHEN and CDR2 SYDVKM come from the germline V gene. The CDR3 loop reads CASRQGGAAGNQPQHF. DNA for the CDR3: TGTGCCAGCAGGCAAGGGGGCGCAGCGGGCAATCAGCCCCAGCATTTT.